These T cell receptor beta chains were read from a single sample in a study of cytomegalovirus exposure and HLA in healthy donors. Assay: immunoSEQ multiplex PCR; the TCRdb copy retains only in-frame clones and omits some. The table includes 130,000 to 150,000 clones, about three quarters detected once. The specimen was PBMCs. All receptors derive from a human donor in good health. CDR3s include the opening cysteine and the closing phenylalanine or tryptophan. The D gene is left open where the match is weak. Rows give clone size only sometimes, using once, few, many, or a class for an expanded clone.

v_call d_call clone_size cdr3_aa
TRBV5-1 TRBD1 . CASRLDRGSGNTIYF
TRBV11-3 TRBD1 few CASSSDRDTGELFF
TRBV18 TRBD1 few CASSPVDREDQPQHF
TRBV9 . . CASSVRGTGETQYF
TRBV7-9 TRBD2 . CASSPLAGGYNEQFF
TRBV15 TRBD1 . CATSRWTRAGTGGRGNEKLFF
TRBV7-2 . . CASSELRGSLPDTQYF
TRBV30 TRBD1 . CAWRGRKSGTENNQPQHF
TRBV10-3 . . CAIKDRTYEQYF
TRBV9 TRBD1 . CASSVGLNRGRNTGELFF
TRBV18 TRBD1 . CASSPRTGGGNEQFF
TRBV4-1 TRBD2 . CASSQPTSGFYEQYF
TRBV5-1 TRBD1 . CASSLGQGNYGYTF
TRBV19 . . CASSTASGARGKLFF
TRBV28 TRBD2 . CASSLSGLAGRGQFF
TRBV6-5 TRBD2 . CASSYALGLADYEQYF
TRBV6-1 . . CATPGLRYTGELFF
TRBV28 TRBD2 . CASSLGGGEQYF
TRBV4-1 TRBD1 . CASSLGQGANNSPLHF
TRBV4-1 TRBD2 . CASSPHLTSAGSYEQYF
TRBV5-5 . . CASRLGAQSPYEQYF
TRBV11-2 TRBD1 . CASIHDRAGANVLTF
TRBV6-1 TRBD1 . CASSESDRASYEQYF
TRBV5-4 TRBD2 . CASSSTSANTGELFF
TRBV25-1 . . CASSDGTGNSPLHF
TRBV20-1 . . CSASPDSPLHF
TRBV14 TRBD1 few CASSRTGNQPQHF
TRBV6-5 . . CASSQGSNTEAFF
TRBV10-3 . few CAISEGEYGYTF
TRBV18 TRBD1 . CVSSDRGPTYEQYF
TRBV11-3 TRBD2 . CASSGGGLGTQYF
TRBV10-3 TRBD1 . CASQGSGNTIYF
TRBV9 TRBD1 . CASSADRGAGSPLHF
TRBV9 . . CASSVRGRNGSIYF
TRBV7-8 TRBD2 . CASSSLSGPSSYEQYF
TRBV6-6 TRBD1 once CASSSTDRGDSTEAFF
TRBV6-1 . . CATEGAWYQYF
TRBV2 TRBD2 . CATSGRAWNEQFF
TRBV19 . once CASSIVQQPQHF